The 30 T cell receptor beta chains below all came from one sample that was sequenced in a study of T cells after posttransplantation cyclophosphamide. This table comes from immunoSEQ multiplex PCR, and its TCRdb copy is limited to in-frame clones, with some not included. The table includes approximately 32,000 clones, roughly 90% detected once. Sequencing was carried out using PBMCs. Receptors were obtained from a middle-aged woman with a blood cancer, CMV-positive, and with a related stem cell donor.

The CDR3 sequence: CASSQPYEGRTEAFF. The CDR3 nucleotides are TGCGCCAGCAGCCAACCGTACGAGGGTAGGACTGAAGCTTTCTTT. The chain combines TRBV4-3 with TRBJ1-1; D uncertain. V lost 2 bases and J 5 bases, leaving 15 bases between the germline ends. CDR3 length equals 15 residues. Germline assignment: CDR1 LGHNA and CDR2 YSLEER.

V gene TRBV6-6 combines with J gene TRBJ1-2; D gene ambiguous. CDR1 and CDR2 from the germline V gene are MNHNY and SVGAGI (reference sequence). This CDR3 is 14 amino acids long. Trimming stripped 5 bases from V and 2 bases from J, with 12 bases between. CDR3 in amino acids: CASSPPGENYGYTF. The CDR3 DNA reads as TGTGCCAGCAGTCCCCCGGGAGAAAACTATGGCTACACCTTC.

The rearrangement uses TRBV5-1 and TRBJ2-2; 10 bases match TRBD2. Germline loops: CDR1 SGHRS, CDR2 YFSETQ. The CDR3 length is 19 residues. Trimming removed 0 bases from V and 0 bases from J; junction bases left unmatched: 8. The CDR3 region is CASSLDETSGSANTGELFF. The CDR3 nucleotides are TGCGCCAGCAGCTTGGATGAGACTAGCGGGTCCGCGAACACCGGGGAGCTGTTTTTT. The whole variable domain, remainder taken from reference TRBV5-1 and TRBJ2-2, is KAGVTQTPRYLIKTRGQQVTLSCSPISGHRSVSWYQQTPGQGLQFLFEYFSETQRNKGNFPGRFSGRQFSNSRSEMNVSTLELGDSALYLCASSLDETSGSANTGELFFGEGSRLTVL.

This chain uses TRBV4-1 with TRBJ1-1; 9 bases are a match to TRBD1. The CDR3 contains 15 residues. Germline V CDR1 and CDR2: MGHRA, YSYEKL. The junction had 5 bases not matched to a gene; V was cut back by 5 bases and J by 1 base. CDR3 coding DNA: TGCGCCAGCAGCGCGGGACAGGGTACGAACACTGAAGCTTTCTTT. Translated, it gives CASSAGQGTNTEAFF.

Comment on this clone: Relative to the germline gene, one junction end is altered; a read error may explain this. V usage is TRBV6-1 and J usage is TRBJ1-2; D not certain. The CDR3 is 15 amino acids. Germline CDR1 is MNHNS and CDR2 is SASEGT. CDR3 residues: CASSQAKRRAYGYTF. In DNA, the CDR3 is TGTGCCAGCAGTCAAGCGAAGAGGCGGGCCTATGGCTACACCTTC.

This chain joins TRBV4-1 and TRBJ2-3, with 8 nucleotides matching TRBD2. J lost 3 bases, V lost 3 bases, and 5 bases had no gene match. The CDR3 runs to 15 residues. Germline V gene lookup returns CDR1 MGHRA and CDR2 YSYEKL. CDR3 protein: CASSHSAGATDTQYF. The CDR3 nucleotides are TGCGCCAGCAGCCACTCAGCGGGGGCTACAGATACGCAGTATTTT.

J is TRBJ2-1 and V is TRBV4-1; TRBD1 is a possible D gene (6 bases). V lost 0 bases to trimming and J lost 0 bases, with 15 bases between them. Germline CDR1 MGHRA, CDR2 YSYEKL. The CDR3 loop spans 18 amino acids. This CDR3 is CASSQDGDRRSSYNEQFF. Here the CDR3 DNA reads TGCGCCAGCAGCCAAGACGGTGACAGGCGGAGCTCCTACAATGAGCAGTTCTTC.

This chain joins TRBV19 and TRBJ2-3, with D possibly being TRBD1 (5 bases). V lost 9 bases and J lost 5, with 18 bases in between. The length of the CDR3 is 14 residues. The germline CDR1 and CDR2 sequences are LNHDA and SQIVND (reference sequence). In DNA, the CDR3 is TGTGCCAGCAAGATAGGGGCTGGAATAGATACGCAGTATTTT. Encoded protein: CASKIGAGIDTQYF.

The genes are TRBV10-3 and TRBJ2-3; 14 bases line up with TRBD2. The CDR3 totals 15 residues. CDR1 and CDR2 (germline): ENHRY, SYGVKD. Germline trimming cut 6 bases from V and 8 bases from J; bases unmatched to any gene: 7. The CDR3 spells CAIRGTSGGRGTQYF. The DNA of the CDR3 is TGTGCCATCAGGGGGACTAGCGGGGGAAGGGGTACGCAGTATTTT.

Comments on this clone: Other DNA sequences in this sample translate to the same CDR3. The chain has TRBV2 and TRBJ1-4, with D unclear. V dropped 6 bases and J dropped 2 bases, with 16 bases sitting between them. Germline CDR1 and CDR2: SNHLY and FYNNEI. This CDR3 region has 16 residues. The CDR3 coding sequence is TGTGCCAGCAGGGCAGACTCGGGGAGCACTAATGAAAAACTGTTTTTT. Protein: CASRADSGSTNEKLFF.

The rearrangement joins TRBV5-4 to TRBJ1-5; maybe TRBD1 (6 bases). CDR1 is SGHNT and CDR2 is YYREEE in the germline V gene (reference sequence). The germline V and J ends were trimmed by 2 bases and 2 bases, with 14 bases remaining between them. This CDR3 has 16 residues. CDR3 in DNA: TGTGCCAGCAGCTTAAAGGGGGGGGGAGGCAATCAGCCCCAGCATTTT. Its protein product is CASSLKGGGGNQPQHF.

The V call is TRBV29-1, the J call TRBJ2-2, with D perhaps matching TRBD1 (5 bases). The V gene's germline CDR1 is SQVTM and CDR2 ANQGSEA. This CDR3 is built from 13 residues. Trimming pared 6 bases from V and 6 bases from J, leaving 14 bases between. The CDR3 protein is CSVRTHGSGELFF. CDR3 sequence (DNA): TGCAGCGTCAGGACACACGGTTCCGGGGAGCTGTTTTTT.

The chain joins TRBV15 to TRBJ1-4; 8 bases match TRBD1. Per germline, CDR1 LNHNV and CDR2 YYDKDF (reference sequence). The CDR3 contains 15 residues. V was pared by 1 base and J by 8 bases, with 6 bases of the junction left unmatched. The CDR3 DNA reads TGTGCCACCAGCAGAGCCGGACAGGGTGAAGAAAAACTGTTTTTT. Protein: CATSRAGQGEEKLFF.

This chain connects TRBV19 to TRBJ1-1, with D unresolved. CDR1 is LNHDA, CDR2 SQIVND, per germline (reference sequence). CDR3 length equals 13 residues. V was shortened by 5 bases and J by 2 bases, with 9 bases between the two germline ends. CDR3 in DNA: TGTGCCAGTAGTGATGTGGCAAACACTGAAGCTTTCTTT. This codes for CASSDVANTEAFF.

The DNA of the CDR3 is TGTGCCAGCAGCGTAGCCGACAGCTACGAGCAGTACTTC. It codes for CASSVADSYEQYF. The J gene is TRBJ2-7, the V gene TRBV9; weak D call: TRBD1 (5 bases). V was cut by 0 bases and J by 3 bases, with 7 bases left in between. The germline V gene encodes CDR1 SGDLS and CDR2 YYNGEE. The CDR3 consists of 13 residues.

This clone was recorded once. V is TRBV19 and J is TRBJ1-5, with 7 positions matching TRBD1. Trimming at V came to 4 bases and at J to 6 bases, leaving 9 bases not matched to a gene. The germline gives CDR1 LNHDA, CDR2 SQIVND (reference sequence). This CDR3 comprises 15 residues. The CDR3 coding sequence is TGTGCCAGTAGTACGCAGTCAGGGGGGTCTCAGCCCCAGCATTTT. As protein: CASSTQSGGSQPQHF.

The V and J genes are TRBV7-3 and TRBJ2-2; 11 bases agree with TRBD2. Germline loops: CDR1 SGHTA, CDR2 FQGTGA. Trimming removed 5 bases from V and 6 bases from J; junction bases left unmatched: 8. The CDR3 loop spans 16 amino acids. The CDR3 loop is CASSIFSGGVPGELFF. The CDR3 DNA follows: TGTGCCAGCAGCATCTTTAGCGGGGGGGTTCCCGGGGAGCTGTTTTTT.

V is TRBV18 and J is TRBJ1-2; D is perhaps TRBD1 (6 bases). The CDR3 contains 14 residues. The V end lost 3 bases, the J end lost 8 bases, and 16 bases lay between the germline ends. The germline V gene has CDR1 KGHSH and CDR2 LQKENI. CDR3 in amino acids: CASSPSGPQGGYTF. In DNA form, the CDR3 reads TGTGCCAGCTCACCCTCCGGGCCCCAGGGGGGCTACACCTTC.

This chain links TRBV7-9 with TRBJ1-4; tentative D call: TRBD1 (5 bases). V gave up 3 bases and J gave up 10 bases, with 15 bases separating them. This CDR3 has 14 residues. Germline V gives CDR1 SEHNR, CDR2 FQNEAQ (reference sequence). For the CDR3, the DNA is TGTGCCAGCAGCTTCTCAGTTGCGGGGGGAAAACTGTTTTTT. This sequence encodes CASSFSVAGGKLFF.

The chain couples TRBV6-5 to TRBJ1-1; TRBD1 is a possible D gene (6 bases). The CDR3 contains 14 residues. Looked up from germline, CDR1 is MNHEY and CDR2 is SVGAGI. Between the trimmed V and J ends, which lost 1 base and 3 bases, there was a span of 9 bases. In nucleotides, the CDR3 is TGTGCCAGCAGTTACTGGGGGGGGCACACTGAAGCTTTCTTT. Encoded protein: CASSYWGGHTEAFF.

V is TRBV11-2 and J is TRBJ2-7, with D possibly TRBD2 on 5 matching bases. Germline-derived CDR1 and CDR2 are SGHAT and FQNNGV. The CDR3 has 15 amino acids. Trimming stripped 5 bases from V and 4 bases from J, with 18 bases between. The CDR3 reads CASSRLTYGGYEQYF. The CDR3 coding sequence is TGTGCCAGCAGCCGCCTTACCTATGGCGGGTACGAGCAGTACTTC. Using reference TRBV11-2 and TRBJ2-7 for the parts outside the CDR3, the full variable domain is EAGVAQSPRYKIIEKRQSVAFWCNPISGHATLYWYQQILGQGPKLLIQFQNNGVVDDSQLPKDRFSAERLKGVDSTLKIQPAKLEDSAVYLCASSRLTYGGYEQYFGPGTRLTVT.

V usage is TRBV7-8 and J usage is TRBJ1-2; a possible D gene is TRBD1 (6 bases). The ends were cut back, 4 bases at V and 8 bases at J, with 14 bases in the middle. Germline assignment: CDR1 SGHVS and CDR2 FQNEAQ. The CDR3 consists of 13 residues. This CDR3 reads CASSSLVRGGYTF. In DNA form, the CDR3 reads TGTGCCAGCAGCTCCCTCGTTAGGGGGGGCTACACCTTC.

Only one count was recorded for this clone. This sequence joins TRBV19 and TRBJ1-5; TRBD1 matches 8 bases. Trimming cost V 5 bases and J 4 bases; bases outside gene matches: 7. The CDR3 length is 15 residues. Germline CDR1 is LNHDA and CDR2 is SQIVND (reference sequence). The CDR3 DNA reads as TGTGCCAGTAGTTTTCAGGGGGCTTGGAATCAGCCCCAGCATTTT. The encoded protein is CASSFQGAWNQPQHF.

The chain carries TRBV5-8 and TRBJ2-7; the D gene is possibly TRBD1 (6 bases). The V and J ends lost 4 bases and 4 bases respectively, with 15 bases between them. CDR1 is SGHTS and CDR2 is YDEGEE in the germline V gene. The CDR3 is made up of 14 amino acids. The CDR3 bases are TGTGCCAGCAGCAAACGGACAGAGCGGTACGAGCAGTACTTC. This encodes CASSKRTERYEQYF. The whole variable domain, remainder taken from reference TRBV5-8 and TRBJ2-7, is EAGVTQSPTHLIKTRGQQATLRCSPISGHTSVYWYQQALGLGLQFLLWYDEGEERNRGNFPPRFSGRQFPNYSSELNVNALELEDSALYLCASSKRTERYEQYFGPGTRLTVT.

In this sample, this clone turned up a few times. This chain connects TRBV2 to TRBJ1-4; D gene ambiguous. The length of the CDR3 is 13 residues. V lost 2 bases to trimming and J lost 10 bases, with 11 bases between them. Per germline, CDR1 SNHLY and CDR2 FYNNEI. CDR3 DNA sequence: TGTGCCAGCAGTGAAAGCCCCGGCGGAAAACTGTTTTTT. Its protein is CASSESPGGKLFF. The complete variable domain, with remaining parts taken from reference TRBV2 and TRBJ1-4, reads EPEVTQTPSHQVTQMGQEVILRCVPISNHLYFYWYRQILGQKVEFLVSFYNNEISEKSEIFDDQFSVERPDGSNFTLKIRSTKLEDSAMYFCASSESPGGKLFFGSGTQLSVL.

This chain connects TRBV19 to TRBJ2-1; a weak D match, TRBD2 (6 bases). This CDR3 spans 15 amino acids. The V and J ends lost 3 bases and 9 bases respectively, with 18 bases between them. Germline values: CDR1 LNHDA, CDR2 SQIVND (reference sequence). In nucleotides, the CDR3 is TGTGCCAGTAGTATTGGAGGGGCCCGGGGTACTGAGCAGTTCTTC. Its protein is CASSIGGARGTEQFF.

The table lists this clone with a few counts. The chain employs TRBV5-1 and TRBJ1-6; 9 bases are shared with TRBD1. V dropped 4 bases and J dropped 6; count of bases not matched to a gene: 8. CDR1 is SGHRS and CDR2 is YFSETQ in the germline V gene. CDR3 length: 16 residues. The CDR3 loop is CASSPRTGEGNSPLHF. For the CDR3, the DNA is TGCGCCAGCAGCCCCAGGACAGGGGAAGGTAATTCACCCCTCCACTTT.

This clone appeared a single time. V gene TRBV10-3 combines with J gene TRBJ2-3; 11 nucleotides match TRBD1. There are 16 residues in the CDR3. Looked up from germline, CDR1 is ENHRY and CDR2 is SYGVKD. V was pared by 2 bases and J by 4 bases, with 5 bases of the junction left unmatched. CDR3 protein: CAISEGQGARPDTQYF. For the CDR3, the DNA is TGTGCCATCAGTGAGGGACAGGGGGCGCGCCCAGATACGCAGTATTTT.

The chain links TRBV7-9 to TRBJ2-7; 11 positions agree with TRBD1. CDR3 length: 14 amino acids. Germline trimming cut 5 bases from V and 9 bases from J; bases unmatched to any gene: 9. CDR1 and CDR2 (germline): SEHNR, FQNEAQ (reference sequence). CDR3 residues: CASSGRDRGFRQYF. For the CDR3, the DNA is TGTGCCAGCAGCGGCCGGGACAGGGGGTTCCGGCAGTACTTC. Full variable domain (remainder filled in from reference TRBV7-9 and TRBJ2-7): DTGVSQNPRHKITKRGQNVTFRCDPISEHNRLYWYRQTLGQGPEFLTYFQNEAQLEKSRLLSDRFSAERPKGSFSTLEIQRTEQGDSAMYLCASSGRDRGFRQYFGPGTRLTVT.

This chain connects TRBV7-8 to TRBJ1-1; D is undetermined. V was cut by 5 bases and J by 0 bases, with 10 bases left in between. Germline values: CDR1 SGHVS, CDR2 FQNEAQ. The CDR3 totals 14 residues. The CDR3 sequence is CASSPEALNTEAFF. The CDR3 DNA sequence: TGTGCCAGCAGCCCCGAAGCTCTGAACACTGAAGCTTTCTTT.